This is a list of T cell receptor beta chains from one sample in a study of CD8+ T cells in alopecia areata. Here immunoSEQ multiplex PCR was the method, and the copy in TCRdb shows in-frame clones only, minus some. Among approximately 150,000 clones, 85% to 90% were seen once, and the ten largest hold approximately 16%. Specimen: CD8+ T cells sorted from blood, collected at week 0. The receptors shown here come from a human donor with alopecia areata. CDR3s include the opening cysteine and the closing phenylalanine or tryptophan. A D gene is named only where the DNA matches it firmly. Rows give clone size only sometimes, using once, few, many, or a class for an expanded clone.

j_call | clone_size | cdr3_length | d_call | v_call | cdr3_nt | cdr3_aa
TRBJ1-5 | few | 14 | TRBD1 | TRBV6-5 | TGTGCCAGCAGTTACGCAGGGGGTGGTCAGCCCCAGCATTTT | CASSYAGGGQPQHF
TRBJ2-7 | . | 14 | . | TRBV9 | TGTGCCAGCAGCGTTGGGGGAATCGGCTACGAGCAGTACTTC | CASSVGGIGYEQYF
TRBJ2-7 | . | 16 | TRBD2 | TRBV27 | TGTGCCAGCAGTTTAGGTATTAGCGGGAGAAGGAGCGAGCAGTACTTC | CASSLGISGRRSEQYF
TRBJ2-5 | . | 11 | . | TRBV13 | TGTGCCAGCAGCTTTCAAGAGACCCAGTACTTC | CASSFQETQYF
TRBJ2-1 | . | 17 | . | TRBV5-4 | TGTGCCAGCAGCCCCACCGGGCTTCCTACGGCGTGGAATGAGCAGTTCTTC | CASSPTGLPTAWNEQFF
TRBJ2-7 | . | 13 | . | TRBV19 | TGTGCCAGTAGTGGTGACATCTCCTACGAGCAGTACTTC | CASSGDISYEQYF
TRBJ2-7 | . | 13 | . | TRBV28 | TGTGCCAGCAGTTTTGGCAGTTCCTACGAGCAGTACTTC | CASSFGSSYEQYF
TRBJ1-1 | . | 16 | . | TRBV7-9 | TGTGCCAGCAGCGGAGGACAGCCTACCGCGAACACTGAAGCTTTCTTT | CASSGGQPTANTEAFF
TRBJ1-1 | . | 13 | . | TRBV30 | TGTGCCTGGAGTGTGGGCATGAACACTGAAGCTTTCTTT | CAWSVGMNTEAFF
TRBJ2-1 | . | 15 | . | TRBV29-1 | TGCAGCGTTGAAGAACCGCGGAGCTCCTACAATGAGCAGTTCTTC | CSVEEPRSSYNEQFF
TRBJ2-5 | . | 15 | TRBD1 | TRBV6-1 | TGTGCCAGCACCTTAAACAGGGGTGGGGGAGAGACCCAGTACTTC | CASTLNRGGGETQYF
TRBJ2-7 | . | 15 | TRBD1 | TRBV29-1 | TGCAGCGTTGAAGAGGGAACAGGGGCCCCCTACGAGCAGTACTTC | CSVEEGTGAPYEQYF
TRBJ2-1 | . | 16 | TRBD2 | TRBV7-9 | TGTGCCAGCAGCTCTGAACTAGCGGGCCTCTACAATGAGCAGTTCTTC | CASSSELAGLYNEQFF
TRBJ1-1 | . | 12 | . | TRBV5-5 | TGTGCCAGCAGCCCTTGGGGGACTGAAGCTTTCTTT | CASSPWGTEAFF
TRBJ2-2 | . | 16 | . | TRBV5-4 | TGTGCCAGCAGCACGCCAGGGGGACTGAACACCGGGGAGCTGTTTTTT | CASSTPGGLNTGELFF
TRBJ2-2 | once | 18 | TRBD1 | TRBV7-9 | TGTGCCAGCAGCCAAACAATAGGTGGGACAGGTCACACCGGGGAGCTGTTTTTT | CASSQTIGGTGHTGELFF
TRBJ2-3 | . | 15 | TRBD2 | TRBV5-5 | TGTGCCAGCAGGGCGGGACTAGCAGGGTCAGATACGCAGTATTTT | CASRAGLAGSDTQYF
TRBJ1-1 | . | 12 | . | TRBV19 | TGTGCCAGTAGCCCCCCAGGCAATGAAGCTTTCTTT | CASSPPGNEAFF
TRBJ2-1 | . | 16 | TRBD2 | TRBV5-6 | TGTGCCAGCAGCTTGGGAACTAGCGGGAGGTACAATGAGCAGTTCTTC | CASSLGTSGRYNEQFF
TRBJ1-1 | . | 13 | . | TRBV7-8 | TGTGCCAGCAGCCCTCGCATGAACACTGAAGCTTTCTTT | CASSPRMNTEAFF
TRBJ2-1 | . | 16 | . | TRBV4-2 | TGTGCCAGCAGTCCTGTGGGAGGTAGCTCCTACAATGAGCAGTTCTTC | CASSPVGGSSYNEQFF
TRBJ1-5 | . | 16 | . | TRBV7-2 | TGTGCCAGCAGCTCATCGGGGATATGGAGCAATCAGCCCCAGCATTTT | CASSSSGIWSNQPQHF
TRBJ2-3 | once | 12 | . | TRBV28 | TGTGCCAGCAGCCCCACGGCAGATACGCAGTATTTT | CASSPTADTQYF
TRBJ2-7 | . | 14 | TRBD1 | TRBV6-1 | TGTGCCACCAACCTGGGGACAGGGGGCATCGAGCAGTACTTC | CATNLGTGGIEQYF
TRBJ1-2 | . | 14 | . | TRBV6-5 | TGTGCCAGCAGTTATGGGGCGGAGGGCGGTGGCTACACCTTC | CASSYGAEGGGYTF
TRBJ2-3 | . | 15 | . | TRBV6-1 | TGTGCCAGCAGTGAAGTCAGAGAAAGCACAGATACGCAGTATTTT | CASSEVRESTDTQYF
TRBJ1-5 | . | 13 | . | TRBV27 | TGTGCCAGCAGTTTACTCGACGGGGGGGTCCAGCATTTT | CASSLLDGGVQHF